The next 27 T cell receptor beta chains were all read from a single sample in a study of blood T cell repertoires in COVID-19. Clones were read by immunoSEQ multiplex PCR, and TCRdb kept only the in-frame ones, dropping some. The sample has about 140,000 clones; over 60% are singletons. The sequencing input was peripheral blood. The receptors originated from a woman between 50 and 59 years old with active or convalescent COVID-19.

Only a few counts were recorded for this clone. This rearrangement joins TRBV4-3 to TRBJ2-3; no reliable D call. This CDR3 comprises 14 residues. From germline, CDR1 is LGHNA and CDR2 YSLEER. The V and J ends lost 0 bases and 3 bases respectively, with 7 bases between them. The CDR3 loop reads CASSQDLRTDTQYF. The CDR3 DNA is TGCGCCAGCAGCCAAGACCTCAGAACAGATACGCAGTATTTT.

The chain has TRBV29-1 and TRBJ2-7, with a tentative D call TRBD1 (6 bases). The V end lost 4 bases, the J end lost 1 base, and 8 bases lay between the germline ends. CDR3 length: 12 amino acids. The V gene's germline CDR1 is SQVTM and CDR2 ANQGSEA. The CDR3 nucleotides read TGCAGCGTTGGGGACAATTCCTACGAGCAGTACTTC. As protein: CSVGDNSYEQYF.

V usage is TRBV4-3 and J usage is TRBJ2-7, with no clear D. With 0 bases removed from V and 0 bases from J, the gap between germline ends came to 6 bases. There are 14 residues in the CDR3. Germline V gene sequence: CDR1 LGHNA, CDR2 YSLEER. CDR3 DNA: TGCGCCAGCAGCCAAGATGGCAACTCCTACGAGCAGTACTTC. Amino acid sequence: CASSQDGNSYEQYF.

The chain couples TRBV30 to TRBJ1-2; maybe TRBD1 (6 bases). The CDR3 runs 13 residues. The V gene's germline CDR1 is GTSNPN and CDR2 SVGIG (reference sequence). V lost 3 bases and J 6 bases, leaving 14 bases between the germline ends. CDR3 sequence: CAWRPGQINGYTF. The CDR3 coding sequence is TGTGCCTGGAGGCCCGGACAGATTAATGGCTACACCTTC. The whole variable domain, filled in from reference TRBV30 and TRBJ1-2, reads SQTIHQWPATLVQPVGSPLSLECTVEGTSNPNLYWYRQAAGRGLQLLFYSVGIGQISSEVPQNLSASRPQDRQFILSSKKLLLSDSGFYLCAWRPGQINGYTFGSGTRLTVV.

The CDR3, as DNA: TGCGCCAGCAGCCAAAGCCTGACCCGGGACAGGGCCTACGAGCAGTACTTC. Residues: CASSQSLTRDRAYEQYF. The V and J genes are TRBV4-3 and TRBJ2-7; 9 bases fit TRBD1. The CDR3 has 17 residues. Germline V lookup: CDR1 LGHNA, CDR2 YSLEER. J was trimmed by 2 bases and V by 2 bases; bases with no gene match: 10.

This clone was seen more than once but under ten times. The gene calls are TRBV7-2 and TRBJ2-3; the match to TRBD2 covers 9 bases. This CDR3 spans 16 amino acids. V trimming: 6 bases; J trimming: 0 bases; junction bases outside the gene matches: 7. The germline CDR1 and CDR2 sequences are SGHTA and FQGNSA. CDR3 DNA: TGTGCCAGCAGTCCCCACAGCGGGGGGAGCACAGATACGCAGTATTTT. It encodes CASSPHSGGSTDTQYF.

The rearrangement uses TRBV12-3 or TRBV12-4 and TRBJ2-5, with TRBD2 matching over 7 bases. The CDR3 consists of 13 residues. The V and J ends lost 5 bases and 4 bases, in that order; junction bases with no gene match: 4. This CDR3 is CASSPSGRETQYF. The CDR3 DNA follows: TGTGCCAGCAGTCCTAGCGGTCGAGAGACCCAGTACTTC.

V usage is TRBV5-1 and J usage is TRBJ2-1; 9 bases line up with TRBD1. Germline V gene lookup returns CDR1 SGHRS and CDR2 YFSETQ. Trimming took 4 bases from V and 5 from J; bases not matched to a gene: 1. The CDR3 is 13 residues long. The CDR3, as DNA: TGCGCCAGCAGCCGGACAGGGGACAATGAGCAGTTCTTC. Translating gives CASSRTGDNEQFF.

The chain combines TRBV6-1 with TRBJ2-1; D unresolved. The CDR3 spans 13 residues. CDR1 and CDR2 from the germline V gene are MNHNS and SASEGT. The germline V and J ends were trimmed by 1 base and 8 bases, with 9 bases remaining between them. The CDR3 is CASSEGRNYEQFF. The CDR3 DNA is TGTGCCAGCAGTGAAGGCAGGAACTATGAGCAGTTCTTC.

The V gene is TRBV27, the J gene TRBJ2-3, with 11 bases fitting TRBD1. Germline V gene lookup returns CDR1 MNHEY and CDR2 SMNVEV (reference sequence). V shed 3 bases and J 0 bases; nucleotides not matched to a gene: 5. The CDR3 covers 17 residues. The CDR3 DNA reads TGTGCCAGCAGTTTCTTGGGACAGGGGGATAGCACAGATACGCAGTATTTT. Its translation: CASSFLGQGDSTDTQYF.

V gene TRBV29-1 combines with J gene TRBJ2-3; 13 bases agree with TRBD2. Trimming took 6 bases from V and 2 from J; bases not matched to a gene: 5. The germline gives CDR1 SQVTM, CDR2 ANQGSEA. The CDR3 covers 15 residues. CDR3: CSVLGLAGDTDTQYF. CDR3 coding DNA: TGCAGCGTACTAGGACTAGCGGGGGACACAGATACGCAGTATTTT.

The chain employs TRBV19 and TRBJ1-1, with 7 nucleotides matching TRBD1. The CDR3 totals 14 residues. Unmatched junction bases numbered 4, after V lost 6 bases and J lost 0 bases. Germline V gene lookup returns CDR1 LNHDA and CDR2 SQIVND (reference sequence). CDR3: CASSLTGMNTEAFF. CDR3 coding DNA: TGTGCCAGTAGCCTGACAGGGATGAACACTGAAGCTTTCTTT.

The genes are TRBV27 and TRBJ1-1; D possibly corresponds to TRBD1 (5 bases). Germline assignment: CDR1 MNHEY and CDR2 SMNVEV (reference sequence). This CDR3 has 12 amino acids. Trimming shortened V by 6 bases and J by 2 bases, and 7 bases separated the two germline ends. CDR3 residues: CASRGGNTEAFF. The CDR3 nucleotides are TGTGCCAGCAGGGGGGGTAACACTGAAGCTTTCTTT.

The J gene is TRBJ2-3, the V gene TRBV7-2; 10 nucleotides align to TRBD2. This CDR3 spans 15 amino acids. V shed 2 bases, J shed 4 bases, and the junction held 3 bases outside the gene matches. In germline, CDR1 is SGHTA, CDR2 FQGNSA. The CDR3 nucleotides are TGTGCCAGCAGCTTAAGGCTAGCGGGAGCAGATACGCAGTATTTT. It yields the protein CASSLRLAGADTQYF.

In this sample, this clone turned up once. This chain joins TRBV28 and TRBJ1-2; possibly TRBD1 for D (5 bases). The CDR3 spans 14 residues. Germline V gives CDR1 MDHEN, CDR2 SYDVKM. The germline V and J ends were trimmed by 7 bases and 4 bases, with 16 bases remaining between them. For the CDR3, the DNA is TGTGCCAGCAACTACCGGACACGTGGCTATGGCTACACCTTC. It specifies CASNYRTRGYGYTF.

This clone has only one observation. The CDR3 sequence: CASSFTRDSTLEKLFF. CDR3 DNA: TGTGCCAGCAGTTTCACCCGGGACAGCACGCTTGAAAAACTGTTTTTT. This chain links TRBV27 with TRBJ1-4; TRBD1 matches 7 bases. There are 16 residues in the CDR3. The V and J ends lost 3 bases and 7 bases, in that order; junction bases with no gene match: 11. CDR1 and CDR2 (germline): MNHEY, SMNVEV (reference sequence).

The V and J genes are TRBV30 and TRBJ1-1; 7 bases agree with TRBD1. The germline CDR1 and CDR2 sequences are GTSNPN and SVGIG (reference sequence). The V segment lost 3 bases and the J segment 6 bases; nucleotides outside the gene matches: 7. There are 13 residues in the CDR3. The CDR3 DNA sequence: TGTGCCTGGAGCCCTGGGACAGCTTCTGAAGCTTTCTTT. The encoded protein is CAWSPGTASEAFF.

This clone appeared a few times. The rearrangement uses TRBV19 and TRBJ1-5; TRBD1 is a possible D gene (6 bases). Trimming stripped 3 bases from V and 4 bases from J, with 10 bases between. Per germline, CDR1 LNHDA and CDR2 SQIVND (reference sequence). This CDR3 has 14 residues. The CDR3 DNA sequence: TGTGCCAGTAGTATGGACAGAGAGAATCAGCCCCAGCATTTT. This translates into CASSMDRENQPQHF.

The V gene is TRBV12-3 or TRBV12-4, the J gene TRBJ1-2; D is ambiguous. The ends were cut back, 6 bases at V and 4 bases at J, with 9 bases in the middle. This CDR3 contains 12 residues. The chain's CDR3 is CASSEQSYGYTF. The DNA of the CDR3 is TGTGCCAGCAGCGAACAGAGCTATGGCTACACCTTC.

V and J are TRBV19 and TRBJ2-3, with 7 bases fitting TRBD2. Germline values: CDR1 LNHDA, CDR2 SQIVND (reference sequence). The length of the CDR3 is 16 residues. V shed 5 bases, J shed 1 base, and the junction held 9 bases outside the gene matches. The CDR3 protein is CASSDDGTTRTDTQYF. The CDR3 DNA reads TGTGCCAGTAGTGATGATGGGACTACCCGCACAGATACGCAGTATTTT.

CDR3 sequence (DNA): TGCAGCGTAATACAGGGTTACACTGAAGCTTTCTTT. This translates into CSVIQGYTEAFF. The V gene is TRBV29-1, the J gene TRBJ1-1, with TRBD1 as a possible D gene (6 bases). Germline CDR1 and CDR2: SQVTM and ANQGSEA. CDR3 length: 12 amino acids. The ends were cut back, 6 bases at V and 3 bases at J, with 11 bases in the middle.

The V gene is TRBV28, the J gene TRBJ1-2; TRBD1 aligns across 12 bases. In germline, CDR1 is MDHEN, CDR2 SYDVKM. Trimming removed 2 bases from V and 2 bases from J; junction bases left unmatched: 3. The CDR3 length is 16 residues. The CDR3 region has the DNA TGTGCCAGCAGTTTAGGGACAGGGGGCTCGAACTATGGCTACACCTTC. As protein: CASSLGTGGSNYGYTF.

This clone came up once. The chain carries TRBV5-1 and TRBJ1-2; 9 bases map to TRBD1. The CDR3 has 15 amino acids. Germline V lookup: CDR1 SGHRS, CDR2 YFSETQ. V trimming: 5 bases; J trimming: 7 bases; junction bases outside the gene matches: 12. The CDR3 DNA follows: TGCGCCAGCAGTCTAACCGAACAGGGGGCGAGTGGCTACACCTTC. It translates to CASSLTEQGASGYTF. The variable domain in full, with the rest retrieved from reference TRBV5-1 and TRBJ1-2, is KAGVTQTPRYLIKTRGQQVTLSCSPISGHRSVSWYQQTPGQGLQFLFEYFSETQRNKGNFPGRFSGRQFSNSRSEMNVSTLELGDSALYLCASSLTEQGASGYTFGSGTRLTVV.

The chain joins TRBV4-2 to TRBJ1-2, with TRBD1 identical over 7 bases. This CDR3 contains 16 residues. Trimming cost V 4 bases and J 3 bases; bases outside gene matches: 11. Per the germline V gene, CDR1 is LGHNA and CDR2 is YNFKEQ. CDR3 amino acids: CASSLSKTGDDYGYTF. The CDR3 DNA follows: TGTGCCAGCAGCCTCAGCAAAACAGGGGATGACTATGGCTACACCTTC.

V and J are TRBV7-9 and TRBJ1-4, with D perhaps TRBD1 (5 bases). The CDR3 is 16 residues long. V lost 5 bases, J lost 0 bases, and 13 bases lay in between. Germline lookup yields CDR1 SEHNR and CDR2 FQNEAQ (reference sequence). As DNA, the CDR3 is TGTGCCAGCAGCGTCCAGGGATATGCAACTAATGAAAAACTGTTTTTT. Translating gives CASSVQGYATNEKLFF. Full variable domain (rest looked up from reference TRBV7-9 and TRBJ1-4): DTGVSQNPRHKITKRGQNVTFRCDPISEHNRLYWYRQTLGQGPEFLTYFQNEAQLEKSRLLSDRFSAERPKGSFSTLEIQRTEQGDSAMYLCASSVQGYATNEKLFFGSGTQLSVL.

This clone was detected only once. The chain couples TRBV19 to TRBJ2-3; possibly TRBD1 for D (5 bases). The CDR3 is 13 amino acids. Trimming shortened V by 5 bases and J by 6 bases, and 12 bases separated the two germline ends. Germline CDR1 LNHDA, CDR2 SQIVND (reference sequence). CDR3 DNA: TGTGCCAGTAGTCCCACCCCAGGGGATACGCAGTATTTT. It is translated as CASSPTPGDTQYF.

This CDR3 reads CASAFDRNSPLHF. The CDR3 DNA reads as TGTGCCAGCGCATTCGACAGAAATTCACCCCTCCACTTT. The rearrangement uses TRBV27 and TRBJ1-6; TRBD1 is a possible D gene (5 bases). V lost 8 bases and J 7 bases, leaving 12 bases between the germline ends. The germline CDR1 and CDR2 sequences are MNHEY and SMNVEV (reference sequence). CDR3 length: 13 residues.